This TCR beta chain comes out of a study of blood T cell repertoires in COVID-19. This CDR3 is built from 15 residues. V gave up 4 bases and J gave up 5 bases; unmatched junction bases: 4. CDR1 and CDR2 (germline): LGHDT, YNNKEL (reference sequence). Here immunoSEQ multiplex PCR was the method, and the copy in TCRdb shows in-frame clones only, minus some. The data hold under 140,000 clones, with 85% to 90% observed a single time. Sample: peripheral blood. The origin of this receptor is a woman aged 45 to 65 with acute or convalescent COVID-19. The chain employs TRBV3-1 (or the pseudogene TRBV3-2) and TRBJ2-2, with 10 bases matching TRBD2. CDR3 amino acids: CASSRTSGRTGELFF. CDR3 bases: TGTGCCAGCAGCCGGACTAGCGGAAGAACCGGGGAGCTGTTTTTT.